The present T cell receptor (beta chain) was sequenced within a study of beta chain features in type 1 diabetes. The CDR3 is 17 residues long. Germline CDR1 LGHNA, CDR2 YNFKEQ. Trimming at V came to 3 bases and at J to 5 bases, leaving 13 bases not matched to a gene. Reverse transcription of all isolated RNA meant that expressed TCRB transcripts were sequenced. TCRdb's table, derived via immunoSEQ multiplex PCR, lists solely in-frame clones and lacks some. The sample lists about 410,000 clones, about 14% seen once, with 0.035% to 0.04% in the top ten. The sequence was obtained from a young man in good health. Sequenced input: naive CD4+ T cells from blood. J is TRBJ2-5 and V is TRBV4-2, with 9 bases that match TRBD2. The CDR3 region is CASSQETLAGVAETQYF. The CDR3 nucleotides are TGTGCCAGCAGCCAGGAAACCTTAGCGGGAGTTGCGGAGACCCAGTACTTC.